This TCR beta chain came from a study of cytomegalovirus exposure and HLA in healthy donors. PCR primers comprised 60 Vbeta and 13 Jbeta primers. The assay was immunoSEQ multiplex PCR, and TCRdb's table has in-frame clones only and misses some. The sample lists approximately 160,000 clones, 80% seen once, with roughly 9.7% in the top ten. Looked up from germline, CDR1 is SQVTM and CDR2 is ANQGSEA. The junction had 3 bases not matched to a gene; V was cut back by 4 bases and J by 3 bases. The length of the CDR3 is 12 residues. Sequenced: PBMCs. This chain uses TRBV29-1 with TRBJ2-7; 7 bases match TRBD1. This receptor was obtained from a man aged 18 to 30 in good health and CMV-seropositive. CDR3 region: CSVGTGIYEQYF. The CDR3 region has the DNA TGCAGCGTTGGGACAGGCATCTACGAGCAGTACTTC.